This T cell receptor beta chain was retrieved from a study of technical replicates of blood from four donors. TCRdb keeps only in-frame clones here, not all; method: immunoSEQ multiplex PCR. The table has some 82,000 clones, about 93% seen once. Sequencing used T cells isolated from PBMCs. This clonotype originated in a human donor in good health.

The CDR3, as DNA: TGTGCCAGCAGTTACCTAGGGGACAAAACCTACGAGCAGTACTTC. Residues: CASSYLGDKTYEQYF. This sequence joins TRBV6-5 and TRBJ2-7, with D perhaps TRBD1 (6 bases). V lost 2 bases, J lost 2 bases, and 13 bases lay in between. Germline loops: CDR1 MNHEY, CDR2 SVGAGI. The CDR3 loop spans 15 amino acids.